This T cell receptor beta chain was recorded in a study of blood T cell repertoires in COVID-19. The study assigned cohorts using participant-reported clinical history. Produced via immunoSEQ multiplex PCR; TCRdb's table is partial and in-frame only. The sample lists roughly 220,000 clones; around 80% were seen once. This CDR3 spans 14 amino acids. Germline V CDR1 and CDR2: KGHDR, SFDVKD. Trimming took 4 bases from V and 3 from J, leaving 11 bases between them. This receptor was obtained from a man aged 35 to 55 who had recovered from COVID-19. The material sequenced was PBMCs or T cells enriched from blood (not recorded which). The V gene is TRBV24-1, the J gene TRBJ1-2, with D possibly TRBD1 on 6 matching bases. CDR3 sequence: CATSERAGDYGYTF. CDR3 nucleotides: TGTGCCACCAGTGAGAGGGCAGGGGACTATGGCTACACCTTC.